This entry features one T cell receptor beta chain sequence. These data belong to a study of shared clonotypes between healthy human individuals. Study-level information: Donors were a couple of women and a few men aged 18 to 49.

Every donor, a Caucasian adult, lived in Nashville, Tennessee. The CD4+ fraction was divided into a CD45RA+ naive subset and a CD45RA-negative memory subset. Data came from immunoSEQ multiplex PCR; TCRdb stores just in-frame clones and leaves some out. This table has 2 million to 3 million clones, 80% to 95% appearing once. The sequence came from a man younger than 35 in good health. Some clones in this sample may be carry-over from other donors' samples. The sequenced sample was naive CD4+ T cells from PBMCs. Subset given: CD45RA+ positively selected.

DNA for the CDR3: TGTGCCAGTCACGAGGACTCGTTGGCGGAGACCCAGTACTTC. Translation: CASHEDSLAETQYF. The rearrangement links TRBV6-6 to TRBJ2-5, with a possible D match to TRBD2 (5 bases). Trimming stripped 9 bases from V and 5 bases from J, with 19 bases between. This CDR3 comprises 14 residues. The germline V gene encodes CDR1 MNHNY and CDR2 SVGAGI (reference sequence).